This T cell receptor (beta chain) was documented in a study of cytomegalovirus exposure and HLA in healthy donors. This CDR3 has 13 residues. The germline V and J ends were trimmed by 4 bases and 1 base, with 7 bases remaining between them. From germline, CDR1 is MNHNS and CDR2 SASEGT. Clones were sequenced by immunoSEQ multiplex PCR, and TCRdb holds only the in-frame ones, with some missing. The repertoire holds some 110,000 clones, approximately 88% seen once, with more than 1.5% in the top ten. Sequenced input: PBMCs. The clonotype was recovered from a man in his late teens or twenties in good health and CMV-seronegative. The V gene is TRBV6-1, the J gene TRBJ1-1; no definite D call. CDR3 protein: CASSVAGNTEAFF. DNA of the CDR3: TGTGCCAGCAGTGTTGCAGGGAACACTGAAGCTTTCTTT.